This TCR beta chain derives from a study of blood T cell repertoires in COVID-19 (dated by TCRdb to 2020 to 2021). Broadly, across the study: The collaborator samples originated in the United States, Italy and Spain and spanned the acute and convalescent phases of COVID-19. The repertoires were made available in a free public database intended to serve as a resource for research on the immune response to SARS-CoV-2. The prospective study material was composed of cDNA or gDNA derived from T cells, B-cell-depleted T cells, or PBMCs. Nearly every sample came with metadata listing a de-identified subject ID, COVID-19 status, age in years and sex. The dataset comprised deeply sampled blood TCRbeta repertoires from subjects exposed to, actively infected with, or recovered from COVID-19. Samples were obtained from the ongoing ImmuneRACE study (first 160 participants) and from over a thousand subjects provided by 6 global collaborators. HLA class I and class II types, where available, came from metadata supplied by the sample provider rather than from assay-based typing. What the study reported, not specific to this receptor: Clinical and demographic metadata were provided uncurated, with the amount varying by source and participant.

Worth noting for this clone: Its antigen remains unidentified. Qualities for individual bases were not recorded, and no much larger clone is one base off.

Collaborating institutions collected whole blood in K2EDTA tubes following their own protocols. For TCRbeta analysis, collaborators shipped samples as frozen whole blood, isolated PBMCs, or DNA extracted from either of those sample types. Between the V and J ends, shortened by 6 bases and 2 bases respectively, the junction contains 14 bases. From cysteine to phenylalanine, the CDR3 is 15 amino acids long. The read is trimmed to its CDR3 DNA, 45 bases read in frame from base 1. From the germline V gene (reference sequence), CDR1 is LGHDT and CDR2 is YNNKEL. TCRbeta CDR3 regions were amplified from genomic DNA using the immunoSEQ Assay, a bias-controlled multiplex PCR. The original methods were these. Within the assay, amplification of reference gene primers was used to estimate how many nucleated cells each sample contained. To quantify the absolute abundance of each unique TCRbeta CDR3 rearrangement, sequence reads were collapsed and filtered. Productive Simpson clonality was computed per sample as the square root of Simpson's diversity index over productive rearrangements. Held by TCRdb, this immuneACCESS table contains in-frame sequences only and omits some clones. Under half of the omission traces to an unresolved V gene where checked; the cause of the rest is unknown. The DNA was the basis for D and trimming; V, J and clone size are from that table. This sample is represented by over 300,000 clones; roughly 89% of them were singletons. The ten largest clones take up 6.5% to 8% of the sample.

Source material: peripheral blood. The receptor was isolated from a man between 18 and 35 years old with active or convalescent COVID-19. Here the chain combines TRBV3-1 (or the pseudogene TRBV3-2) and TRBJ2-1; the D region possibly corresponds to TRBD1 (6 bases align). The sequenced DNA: TGTGCCAGCAGTCCAGGACAGTCCGCCTACAATGAGCAGTTCTTC. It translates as CASSPGQSAYNEQFF.